This paragraph covers one T cell receptor beta chain sequence. No antigen is known for it. The sample originates from a study of graft-versus-host responses after intestinal transplantation. Study-level background: Anti-thymocyte globulin was used for induction in all recipients, who then took tacrolimus and steroids for roughly three years. General observations from the study: Among circulating GvH clones, peak levels were associated with early post-transplant declines in HvG clones.

Per the germline V gene, CDR1 is SGHDN and CDR2 is FVKESK. V gave up 4 bases and J gave up 3 bases; unmatched junction bases: 6. The CDR3 spans 14 residues. Profiled with immunoSEQ multiplex PCR; TCRdb holds only in-frame clones, not every one. The sample lists 95,000 to 110,000 clones, roughly 87% occurring once. The chain links TRBV14 to TRBJ2-7; 7 bases fit TRBD2. This sequence originates from a human donor who was the organ donor for an intestinal transplant. The starting material was unstimulated CD4+ T cells sorted from spleen or lymph node cells, obtained before transplant. CDR3 nucleotides: TGTGCCAGCAGCCGGGGAGGGTCCGTCTACGAGCAGTACTTC. Translation: CASSRGGSVYEQYF.